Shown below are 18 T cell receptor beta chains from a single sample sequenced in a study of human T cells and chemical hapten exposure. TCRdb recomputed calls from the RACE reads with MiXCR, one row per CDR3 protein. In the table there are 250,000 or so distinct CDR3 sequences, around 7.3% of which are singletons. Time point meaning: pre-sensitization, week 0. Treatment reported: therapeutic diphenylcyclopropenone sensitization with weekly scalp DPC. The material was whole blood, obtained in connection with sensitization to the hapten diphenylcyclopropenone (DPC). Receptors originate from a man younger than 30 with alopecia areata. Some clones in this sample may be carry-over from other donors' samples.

This CDR3 reads CASSLGGGGNEQFF. Here the CDR3 DNA reads TGTGCCAGCAGCTTAGGAGGGGGAGGCAATGAGCAGTTCTTC. J is TRBJ2-1 and V is TRBV7-3; D possibly matches TRBD1 or TRBD2 (6 bases each). Germline V gene data show CDR1 as SGHTA and CDR2 as FQGTGA. The CDR3 extends over 14 amino acids. V lost 2 bases to trimming and J lost 6 bases, with 11 bases between them.

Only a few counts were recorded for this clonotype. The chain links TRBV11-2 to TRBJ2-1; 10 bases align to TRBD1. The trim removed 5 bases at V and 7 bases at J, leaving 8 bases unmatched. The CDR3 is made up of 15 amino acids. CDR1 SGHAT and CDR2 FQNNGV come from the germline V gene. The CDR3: CASSTRGTGENEQFF. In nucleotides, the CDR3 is TGTGCCAGCAGCACGCGGGGGACAGGGGAAAATGAGCAGTTCTTC.

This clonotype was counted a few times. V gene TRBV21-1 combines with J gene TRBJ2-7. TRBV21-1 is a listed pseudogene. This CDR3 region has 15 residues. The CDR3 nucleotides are TGTGCCAGCAGCAAAAGGCAGAGGCAGATCTACGAGCAGTACGTC. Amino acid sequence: CASSKRQRQIYEQYV.

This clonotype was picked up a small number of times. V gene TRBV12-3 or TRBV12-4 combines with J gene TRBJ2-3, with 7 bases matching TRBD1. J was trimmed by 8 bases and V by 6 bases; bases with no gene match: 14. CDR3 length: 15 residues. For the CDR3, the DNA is TGTGCCAGCAGAGCAACAGGGGTTGCCGCCGGTACGCAGTATTTT. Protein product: CASRATGVAAGTQYF.

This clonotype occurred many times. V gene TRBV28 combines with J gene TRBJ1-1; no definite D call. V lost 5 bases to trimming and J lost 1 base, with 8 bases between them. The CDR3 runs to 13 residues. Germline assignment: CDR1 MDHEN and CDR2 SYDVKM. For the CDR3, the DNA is TGTGCCAGCAGTAGGCAGCCGAACACTGAAGCTTTCTTT. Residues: CASSRQPNTEAFF.

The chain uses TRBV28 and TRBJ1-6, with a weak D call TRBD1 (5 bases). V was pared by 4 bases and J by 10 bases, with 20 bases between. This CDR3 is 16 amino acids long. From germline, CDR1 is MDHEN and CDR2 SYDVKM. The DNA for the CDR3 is TGTGCCAGCAGTTCCGGGACCCACCCTTTCGCGTCACCCCTCCACTTT. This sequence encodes CASSSGTHPFASPLHF.

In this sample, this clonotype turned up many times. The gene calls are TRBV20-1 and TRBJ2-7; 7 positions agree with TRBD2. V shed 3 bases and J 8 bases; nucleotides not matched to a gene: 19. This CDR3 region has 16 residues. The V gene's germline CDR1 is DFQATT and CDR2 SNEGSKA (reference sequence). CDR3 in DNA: TGCAGTGCTAGGGGAGAGCGGGGACTCTCCTACGAGAAGCAGTACTTC. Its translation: CSARGERGLSYEKQYF.

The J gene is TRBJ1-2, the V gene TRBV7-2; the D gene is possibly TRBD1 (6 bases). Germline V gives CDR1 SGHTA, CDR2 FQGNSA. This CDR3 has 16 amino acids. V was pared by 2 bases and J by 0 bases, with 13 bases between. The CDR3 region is CASSLYVQGSNYGYTF. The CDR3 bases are TGTGCCAGCAGCTTATATGTGCAGGGGTCTAACTATGGCTACACCTTC.

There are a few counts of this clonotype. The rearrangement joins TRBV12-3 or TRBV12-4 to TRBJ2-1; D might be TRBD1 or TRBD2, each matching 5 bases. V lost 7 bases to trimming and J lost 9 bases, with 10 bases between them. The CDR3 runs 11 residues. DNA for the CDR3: TGTGCCAGCAACTGGGGGACTGAGCAGTTCTTC. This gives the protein CASNWGTEQFF.

CDR3 in amino acids: CAISGNSQETQYF. The DNA of the CDR3 is TGTGCCATCAGTGGAAATTCCCAAGAGACCCAGTACTTC. The rearrangement uses TRBV10-3 and TRBJ2-5; no definite D call. CDR1 ENHRY and CDR2 SYGVKD come from the germline V gene. The CDR3 is made up of 13 amino acids. V gave up 4 bases and J gave up 1 base, with 7 bases separating them.

The CDR3 reads CASSFGDRGYQETQYF. CDR3 nucleotide sequence: TGTGCCAGCAGCTTTGGGGACAGGGGGTACCAAGAGACCCAGTACTTC. The chain uses TRBV7-3 and TRBJ2-5; 11 nucleotides line up with TRBD1. Germline V gene data show CDR1 as SGHTA and CDR2 as FQGTGA. V lost 3 bases and J lost 0; bases outside the gene matches: 3. The length of the CDR3 is 16 residues.

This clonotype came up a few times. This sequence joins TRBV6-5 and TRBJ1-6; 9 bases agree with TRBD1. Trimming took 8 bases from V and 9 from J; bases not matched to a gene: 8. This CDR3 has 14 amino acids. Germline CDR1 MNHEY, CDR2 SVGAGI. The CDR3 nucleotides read TGTGCCAGCCACCAGGGACAGGGTTCTTCACCCCTCCACTTT. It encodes CASHQGQGSSPLHF.

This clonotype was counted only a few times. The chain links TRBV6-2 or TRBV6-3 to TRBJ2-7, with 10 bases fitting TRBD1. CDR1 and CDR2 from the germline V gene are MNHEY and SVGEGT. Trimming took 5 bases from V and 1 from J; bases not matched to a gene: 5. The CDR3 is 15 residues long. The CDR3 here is CASSTRTGGSYEQYF. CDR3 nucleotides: TGTGCCAGCAGTACCCGGACAGGGGGATCCTACGAGCAGTACTTC.

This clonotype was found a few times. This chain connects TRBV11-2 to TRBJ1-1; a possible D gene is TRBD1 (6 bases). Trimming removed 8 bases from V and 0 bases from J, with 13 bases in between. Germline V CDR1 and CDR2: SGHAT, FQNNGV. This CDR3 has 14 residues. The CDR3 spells CASGGGLMNTEAFF. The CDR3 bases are TGTGCCAGCGGTGGGGGCCTCATGAACACTGAAGCTTTCTTT.

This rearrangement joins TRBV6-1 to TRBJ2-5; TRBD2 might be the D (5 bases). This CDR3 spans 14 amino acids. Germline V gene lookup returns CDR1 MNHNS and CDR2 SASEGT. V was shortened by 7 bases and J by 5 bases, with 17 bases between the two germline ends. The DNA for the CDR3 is TGTGCCAGCACTCCCTTCGGGGTCGGCGAGACCCAGTACTTC. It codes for CASTPFGVGETQYF.

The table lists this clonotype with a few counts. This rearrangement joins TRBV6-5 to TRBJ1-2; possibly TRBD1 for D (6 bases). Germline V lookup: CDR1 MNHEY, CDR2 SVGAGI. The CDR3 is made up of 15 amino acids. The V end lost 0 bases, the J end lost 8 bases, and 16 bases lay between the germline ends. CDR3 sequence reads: CASSYSIRGREGYTF. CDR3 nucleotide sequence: TGTGCCAGCAGTTACTCGATTCGGGGGCGCGAGGGCTACACCTTC.

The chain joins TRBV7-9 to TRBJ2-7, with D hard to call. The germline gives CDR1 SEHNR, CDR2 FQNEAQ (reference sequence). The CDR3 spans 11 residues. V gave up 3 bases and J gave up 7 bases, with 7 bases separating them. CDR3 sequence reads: CASSFMGEQYF. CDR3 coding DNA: TGTGCCAGCAGCTTTATGGGGGAGCAGTACTTC.

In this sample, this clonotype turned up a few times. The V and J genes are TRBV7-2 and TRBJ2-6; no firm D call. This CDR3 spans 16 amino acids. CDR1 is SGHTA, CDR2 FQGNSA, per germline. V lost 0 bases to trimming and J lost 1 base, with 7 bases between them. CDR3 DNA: TGTGCCAGCAGCTTAGCGTGGGTTTCTGGGGCCAACGTCCTGACTTTC. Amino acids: CASSLAWVSGANVLTF.